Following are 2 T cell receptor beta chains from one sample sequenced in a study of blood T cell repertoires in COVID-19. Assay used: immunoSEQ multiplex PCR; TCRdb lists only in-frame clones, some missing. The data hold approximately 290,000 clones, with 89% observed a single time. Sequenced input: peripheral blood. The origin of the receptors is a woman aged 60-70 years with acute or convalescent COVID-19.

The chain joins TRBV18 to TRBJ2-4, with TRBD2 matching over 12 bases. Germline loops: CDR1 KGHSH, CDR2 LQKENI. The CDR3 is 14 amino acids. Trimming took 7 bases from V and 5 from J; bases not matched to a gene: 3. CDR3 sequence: CASFRTSGENIQYF. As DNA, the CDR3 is TGTGCCAGCTTCCGGACTAGCGGGGAAAACATTCAGTACTTC. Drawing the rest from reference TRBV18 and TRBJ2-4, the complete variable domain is NAGVMQNPRHLVRRRGQEARLRCSPMKGHSHVYWYRQLPEEGLKFMVYLQKENIIDESGMPKERFSAEFPKEGPSILRIQQVVRGDSAAYFCASFRTSGENIQYFGAGTRLSVL.

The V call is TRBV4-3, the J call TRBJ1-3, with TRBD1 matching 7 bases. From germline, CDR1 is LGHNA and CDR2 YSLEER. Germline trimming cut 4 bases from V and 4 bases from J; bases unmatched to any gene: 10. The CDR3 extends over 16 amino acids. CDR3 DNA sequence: TGCGCCAGCAGCCGCCAACTGACAGGGTCGGGAAACACCATATATTTT. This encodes CASSRQLTGSGNTIYF.